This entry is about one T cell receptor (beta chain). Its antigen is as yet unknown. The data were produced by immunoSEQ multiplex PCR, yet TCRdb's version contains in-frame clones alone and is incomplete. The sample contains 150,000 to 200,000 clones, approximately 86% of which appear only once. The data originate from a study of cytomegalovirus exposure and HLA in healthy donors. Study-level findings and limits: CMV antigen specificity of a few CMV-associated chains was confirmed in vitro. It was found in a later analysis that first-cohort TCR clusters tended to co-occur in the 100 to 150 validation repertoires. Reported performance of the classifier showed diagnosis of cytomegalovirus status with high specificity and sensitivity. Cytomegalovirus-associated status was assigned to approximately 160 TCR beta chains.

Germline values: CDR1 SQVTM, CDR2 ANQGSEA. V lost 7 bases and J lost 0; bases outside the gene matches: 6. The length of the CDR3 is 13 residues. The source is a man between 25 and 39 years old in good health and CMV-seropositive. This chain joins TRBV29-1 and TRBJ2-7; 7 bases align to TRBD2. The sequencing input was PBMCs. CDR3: CSAGTTASYEQYF. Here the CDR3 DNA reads TGCAGCGCTGGGACTACTGCCTCCTACGAGCAGTACTTC.